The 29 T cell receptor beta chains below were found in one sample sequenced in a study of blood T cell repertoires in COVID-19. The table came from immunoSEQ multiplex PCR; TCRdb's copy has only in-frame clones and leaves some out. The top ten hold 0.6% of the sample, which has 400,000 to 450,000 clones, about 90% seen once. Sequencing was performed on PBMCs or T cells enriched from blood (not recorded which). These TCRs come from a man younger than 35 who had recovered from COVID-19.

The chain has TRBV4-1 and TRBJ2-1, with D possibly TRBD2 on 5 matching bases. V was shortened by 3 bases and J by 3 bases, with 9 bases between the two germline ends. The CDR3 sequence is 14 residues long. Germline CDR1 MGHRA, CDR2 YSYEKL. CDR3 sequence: CASSQATSYNEQFF. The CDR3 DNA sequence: TGCGCCAGCAGCCAGGCCACTAGCTACAATGAGCAGTTCTTC.

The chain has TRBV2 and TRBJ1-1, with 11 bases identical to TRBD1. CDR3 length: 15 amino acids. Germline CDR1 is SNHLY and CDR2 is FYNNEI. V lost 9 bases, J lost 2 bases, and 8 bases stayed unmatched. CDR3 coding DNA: TGTGCCAGAAAGGACAGGGGGCTTTTAAACACTGAAGCTTTCTTT. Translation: CARKDRGLLNTEAFF.

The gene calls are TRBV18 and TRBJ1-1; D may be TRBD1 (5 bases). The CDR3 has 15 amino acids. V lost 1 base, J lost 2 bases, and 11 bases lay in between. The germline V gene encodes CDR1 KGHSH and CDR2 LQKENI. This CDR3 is CASSPQGLTNTEAFF. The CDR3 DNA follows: TGTGCCAGCTCACCACAGGGACTCACTAACACTGAAGCTTTCTTT.

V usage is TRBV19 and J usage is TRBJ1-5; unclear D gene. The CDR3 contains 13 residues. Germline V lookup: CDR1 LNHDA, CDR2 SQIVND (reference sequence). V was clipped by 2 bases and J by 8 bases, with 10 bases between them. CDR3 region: CASSISSREPQHF. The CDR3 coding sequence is TGTGCCAGTAGTATAAGTAGCCGGGAGCCCCAGCATTTT.

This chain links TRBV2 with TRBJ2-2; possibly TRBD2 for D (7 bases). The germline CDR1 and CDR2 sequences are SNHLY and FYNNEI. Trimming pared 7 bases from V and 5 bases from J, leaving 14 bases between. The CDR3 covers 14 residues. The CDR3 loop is CASKGGQGTGELFF. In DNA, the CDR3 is TGTGCCAGCAAGGGGGGGCAAGGAACCGGGGAGCTGTTTTTT. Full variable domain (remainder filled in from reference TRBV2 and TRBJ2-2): EPEVTQTPSHQVTQMGQEVILRCVPISNHLYFYWYRQILGQKVEFLVSFYNNEISEKSEIFDDQFSVERPDGSNFTLKIRSTKLEDSAMYFCASKGGQGTGELFFGEGSRLTVL.

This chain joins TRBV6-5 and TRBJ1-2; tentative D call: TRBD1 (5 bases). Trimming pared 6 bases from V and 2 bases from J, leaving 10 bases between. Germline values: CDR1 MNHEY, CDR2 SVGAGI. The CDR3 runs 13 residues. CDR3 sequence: CASSVTGNYGYTF. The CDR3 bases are TGTGCCAGCAGCGTAACAGGAAACTATGGCTACACCTTC.

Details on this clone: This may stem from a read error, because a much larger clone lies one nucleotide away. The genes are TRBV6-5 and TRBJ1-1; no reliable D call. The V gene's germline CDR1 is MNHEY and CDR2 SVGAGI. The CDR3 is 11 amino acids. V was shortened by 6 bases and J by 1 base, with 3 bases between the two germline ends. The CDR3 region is CASSGNTEAFF. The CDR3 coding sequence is TGTGCCAGCAGCGGGAACACTGAAGCTTTCTTT.

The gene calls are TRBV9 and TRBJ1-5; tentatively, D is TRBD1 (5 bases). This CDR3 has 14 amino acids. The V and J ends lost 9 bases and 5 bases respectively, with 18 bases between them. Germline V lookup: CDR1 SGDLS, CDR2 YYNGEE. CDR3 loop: CANLNPQGDQPQHF. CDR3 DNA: TGTGCCAATCTAAATCCTCAGGGCGATCAGCCCCAGCATTTT.

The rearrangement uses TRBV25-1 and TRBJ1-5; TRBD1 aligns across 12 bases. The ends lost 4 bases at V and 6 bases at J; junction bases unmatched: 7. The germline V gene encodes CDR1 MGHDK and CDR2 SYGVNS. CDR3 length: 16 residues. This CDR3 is CASSAPGTGGTQPQHF. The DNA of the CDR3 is TGTGCCAGCAGTGCGCCCGGGACAGGGGGCACTCAGCCCCAGCATTTT.

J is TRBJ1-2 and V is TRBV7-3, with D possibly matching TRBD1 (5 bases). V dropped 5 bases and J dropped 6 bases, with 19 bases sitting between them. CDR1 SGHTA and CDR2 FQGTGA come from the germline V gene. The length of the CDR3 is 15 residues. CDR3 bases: TGTGCCAGCAGCCCTACCGGAGCCAAAGGGGATGGCTACACCTTC. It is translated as CASSPTGAKGDGYTF.

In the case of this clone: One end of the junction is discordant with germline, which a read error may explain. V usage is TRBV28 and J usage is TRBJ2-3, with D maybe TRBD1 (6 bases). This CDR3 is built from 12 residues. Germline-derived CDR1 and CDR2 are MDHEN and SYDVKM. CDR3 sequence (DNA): TGTGCCAGCAGTTTATTAGGGGACACGAAAGTATTT. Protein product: CASSLLGDTKVF.

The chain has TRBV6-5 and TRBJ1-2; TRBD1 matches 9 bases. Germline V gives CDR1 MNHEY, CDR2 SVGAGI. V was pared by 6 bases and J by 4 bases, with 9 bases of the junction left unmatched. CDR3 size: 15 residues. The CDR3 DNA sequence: TGTGCCAGCAGCGAGGGGGGACAGGGTACCTATGGCTACACCTTC. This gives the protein CASSEGGQGTYGYTF.

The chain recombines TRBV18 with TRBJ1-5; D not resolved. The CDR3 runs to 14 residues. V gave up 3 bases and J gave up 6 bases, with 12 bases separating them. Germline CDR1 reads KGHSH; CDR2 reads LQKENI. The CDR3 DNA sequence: TGTGCCAGCTCACCCCTGGAAAGGAGTCAGCCCCAGCATTTT. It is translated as CASSPLERSQPQHF.

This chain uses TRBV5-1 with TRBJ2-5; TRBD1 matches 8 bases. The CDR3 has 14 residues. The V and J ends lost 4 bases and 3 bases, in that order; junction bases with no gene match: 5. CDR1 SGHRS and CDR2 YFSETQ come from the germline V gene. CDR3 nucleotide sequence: TGCGCCAGCAGCCCAGGGGGCTCCGAAGAGACCCAGTACTTC. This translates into CASSPGGSEETQYF.

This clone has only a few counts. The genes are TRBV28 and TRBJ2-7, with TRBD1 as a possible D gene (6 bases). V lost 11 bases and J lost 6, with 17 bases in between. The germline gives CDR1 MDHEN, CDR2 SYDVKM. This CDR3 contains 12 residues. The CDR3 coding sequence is TGTGCCTCAGGGGTACTGGGGCTCGAGCAGTACTTC. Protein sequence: CASGVLGLEQYF.

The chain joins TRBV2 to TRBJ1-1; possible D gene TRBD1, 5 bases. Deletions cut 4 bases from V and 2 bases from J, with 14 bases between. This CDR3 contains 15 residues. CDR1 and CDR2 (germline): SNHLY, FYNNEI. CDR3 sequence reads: CASSATDTLNTEAFF. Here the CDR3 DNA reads TGTGCCAGCAGTGCGACAGATACCCTAAACACTGAAGCTTTCTTT.

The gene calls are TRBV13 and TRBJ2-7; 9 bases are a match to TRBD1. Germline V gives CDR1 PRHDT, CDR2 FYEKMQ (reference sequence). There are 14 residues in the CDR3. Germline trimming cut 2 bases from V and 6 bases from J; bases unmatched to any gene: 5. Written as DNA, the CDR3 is TGTGCCAGCAGCTTATCCGGGACAGGGACCGAGCAGTACTTC. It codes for CASSLSGTGTEQYF.

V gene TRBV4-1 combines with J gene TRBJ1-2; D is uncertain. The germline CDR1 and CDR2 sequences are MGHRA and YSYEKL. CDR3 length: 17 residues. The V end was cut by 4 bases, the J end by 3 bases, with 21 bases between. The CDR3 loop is CASSPVAGTMEHYGYTF. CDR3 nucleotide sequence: TGCGCCAGCAGCCCGGTTGCGGGTACCATGGAGCACTATGGCTACACCTTC.

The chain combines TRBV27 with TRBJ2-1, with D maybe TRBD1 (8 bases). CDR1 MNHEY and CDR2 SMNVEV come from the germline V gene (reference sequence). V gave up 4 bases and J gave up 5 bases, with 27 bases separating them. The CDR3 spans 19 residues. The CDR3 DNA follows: TGTGCCAGCAGTTCGCGGACAGGGTGGGCGGGAGATTTCCACAATGAGCAGTTCTTC. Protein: CASSSRTGWAGDFHNEQFF.

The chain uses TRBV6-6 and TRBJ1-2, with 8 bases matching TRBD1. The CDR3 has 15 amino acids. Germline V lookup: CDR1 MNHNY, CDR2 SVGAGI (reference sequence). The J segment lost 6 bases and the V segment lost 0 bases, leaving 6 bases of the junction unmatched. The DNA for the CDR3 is TGTGCCAGCAGTTACTCACCCCTGGACAGGGATGGCTACACCTTC. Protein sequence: CASSYSPLDRDGYTF.

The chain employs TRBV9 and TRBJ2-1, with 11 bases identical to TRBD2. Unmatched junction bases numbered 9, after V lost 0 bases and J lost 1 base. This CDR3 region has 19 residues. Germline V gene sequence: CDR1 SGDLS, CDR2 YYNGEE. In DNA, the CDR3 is TGTGCCAGCAGCGTAGGCAAGGTGATAGCGGGAGGGTCCTACAATGAGCAGTTCTTC. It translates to CASSVGKVIAGGSYNEQFF.

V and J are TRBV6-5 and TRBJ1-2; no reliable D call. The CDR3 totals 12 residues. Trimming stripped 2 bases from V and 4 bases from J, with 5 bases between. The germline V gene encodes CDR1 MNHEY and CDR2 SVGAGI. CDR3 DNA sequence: TGTGCCAGCAGTTACGGCGGCTATGGCTACACCTTC. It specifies CASSYGGYGYTF.

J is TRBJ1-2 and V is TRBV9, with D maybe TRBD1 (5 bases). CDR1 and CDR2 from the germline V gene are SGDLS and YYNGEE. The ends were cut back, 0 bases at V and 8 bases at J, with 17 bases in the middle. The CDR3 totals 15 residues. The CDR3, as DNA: TGTGCCAGCAGCGTAGAGGGCGGGGGAGTGCGGGGCTACACCTTC. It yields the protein CASSVEGGGVRGYTF.

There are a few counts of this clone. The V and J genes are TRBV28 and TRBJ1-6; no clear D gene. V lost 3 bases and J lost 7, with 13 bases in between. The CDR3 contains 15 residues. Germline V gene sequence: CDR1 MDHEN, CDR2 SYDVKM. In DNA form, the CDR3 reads TGTGCCAGCAGTTTGATCTCCCCCGAGAATTCACCCCTCCACTTT. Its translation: CASSLISPENSPLHF.

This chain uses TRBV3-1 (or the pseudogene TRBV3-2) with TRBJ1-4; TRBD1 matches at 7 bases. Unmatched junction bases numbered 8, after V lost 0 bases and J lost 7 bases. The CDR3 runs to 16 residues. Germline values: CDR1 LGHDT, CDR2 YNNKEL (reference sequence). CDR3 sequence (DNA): TGTGCCAGCAGCCAAGATGCTCCAGGGGGAATTGAAAAACTGTTTTTT. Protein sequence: CASSQDAPGGIEKLFF.

CDR3 sequence reads: CASGPSSYNEQFF. CDR3 in DNA: TGTGCCAGCGGGCCCAGCTCCTACAATGAGCAGTTCTTC. The rearrangement links TRBV27 to TRBJ2-1, with unresolved D. Per germline, CDR1 MNHEY and CDR2 SMNVEV (reference sequence). V was shortened by 8 bases and J by 0 bases, with 8 bases between the two germline ends. The CDR3 is made up of 13 amino acids.

The CDR3 sequence is CASSSRQEQFF. The CDR3 nucleotides are TGTGCCAGCAGCTCCCGACAGGAGCAGTTCTTC. The chain couples TRBV11-3 to TRBJ2-1, with a tentative D call TRBD1 (5 bases). The CDR3 is made up of 11 amino acids. The V gene lost 4 bases and the J gene lost 10 bases, with 8 bases spanning the gap. Germline loops: CDR1 SGHNT, CDR2 YENEEA.

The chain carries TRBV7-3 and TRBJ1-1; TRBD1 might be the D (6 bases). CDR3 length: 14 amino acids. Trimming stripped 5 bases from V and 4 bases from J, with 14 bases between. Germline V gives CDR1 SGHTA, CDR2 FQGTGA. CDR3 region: CASSTFRGVTEAFF. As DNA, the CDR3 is TGTGCCAGCAGCACCTTCAGGGGAGTCACTGAAGCTTTCTTT.

The CDR3 spells CASSTGSGTSYEQYF. The CDR3 coding sequence is TGTGCCAGCTCAACAGGGTCGGGAACCTCCTACGAGCAGTACTTC. J is TRBJ2-7 and V is TRBV18, with D perhaps TRBD1 (6 bases). Trimming shortened V by 5 bases and J by 0 bases, and 14 bases separated the two germline ends. The germline CDR1 and CDR2 sequences are KGHSH and LQKENI. This CDR3 comprises 15 residues.